These 21 T cell receptor beta chains share one sample of origin, sequenced in a study of early T cells in non-severe SARS-CoV-2 infection. From the 5' RACE reads, TCRdb called clonotypes with MiXCR, one entry per CDR3 protein. The data contain 37,000 or so distinct CDR3 sequences, under 6.5% of them singletons. Source material: whole blood. The receptors derive from an adult who was a healthcare worker with PCR-confirmed SARS-CoV-2 infection or an uninfected control (not recorded which).

CDR3 sequence: CASSPALAGTPSTDTQYF. CDR3 coding DNA: TGTGCCAGCAGCCCTGCACTAGCGGGCACGCCTAGCACAGATACGCAGTATTTT. The genes are TRBV7-9 and TRBJ2-3, with TRBD2 matching over 9 bases. J lost 0 bases, V lost 5 bases, and 12 bases had no gene match. CDR1 is SEHNR, CDR2 FQNEAQ, per germline (reference sequence). There are 18 residues in the CDR3.

This clonotype was observed at least ten times. V usage is TRBV28 and J usage is TRBJ1-4; no definite D call. The CDR3 length is 15 residues. Germline-derived CDR1 and CDR2 are MDHEN and SYDVKM. Trimming stripped 6 bases from V and 10 bases from J, with 21 bases between. Here the CDR3 DNA reads TGTGCCAGCAGCCTCCGGGCCACGGCGGGAGGAAAACTGTTTTTT. Amino acids: CASSLRATAGGKLFF.

Of note for this clonotype: A much bigger clone sits one base away, suggesting this may be a read error. The chain has TRBV20-1 and TRBJ2-7; maybe TRBD2 (6 bases). The CDR3 totals 15 residues. Germline V gene lookup returns CDR1 DFQATT and CDR2 SNEGSKA (reference sequence). The CDR3 sequence is CSARDPEGRSYGQYF. The CDR3 nucleotides are TGCAGTGCTAGAGATCCGGAGGGCCGTTCCTACGGGCAGTACTTC.

The chain carries TRBV14 and TRBJ2-5, with no clear D. This CDR3 region has 12 residues. V was trimmed by 1 base and J by 7 bases, leaving 7 bases between them. Germline CDR1 reads SGHDN; CDR2 reads FVKESK. CDR3 sequence (DNA): TGTGCCAGCAGCCAAGCGGTTTGGACCCAGTACTTC. It codes for CASSQAVWTQYF.

This clonotype has a handful of counts. The chain has TRBV2 and TRBJ2-7, with TRBD1 matching 9 bases. This CDR3 has 12 amino acids. Trimming at V came to 6 bases and at J to 3 bases, leaving 0 bases not matched to a gene. The germline CDR1 and CDR2 sequences are SNHLY and FYNNEI. The CDR3, as DNA: TGTGCCAGCAGGGGACAGGGCTACGAGCAGTACTTC. Translating gives CASRGQGYEQYF.

In its sample, this clonotype was seen many times. The chain links TRBV19 to TRBJ2-1; TRBD1 or TRBD2 may be the D gene (5 bases each). Germline V lookup: CDR1 LNHDA, CDR2 SQIVND (reference sequence). Trimming took off 7 bases at V and 9 bases at J, with 16 bases between the two ends. CDR3 length: 13 amino acids. The DNA for the CDR3 is TGTGCCAGTACCAACGAGGGGCGAGGTGAGCAGTTCTTC. It yields the protein CASTNEGRGEQFF.

This clonotype was recorded at least ten times. The chain combines TRBV20-1 with TRBJ2-1; 9 bases map to TRBD1. Germline CDR1 DFQATT, CDR2 SNEGSKA (reference sequence). CDR3 size: 15 residues. V gave up 2 bases and J gave up 8 bases; unmatched junction bases: 10. CDR3 sequence reads: CSARWLRDRAHEQFF. In nucleotides, the CDR3 is TGCAGTGCTAGATGGCTCCGGGACAGGGCACATGAGCAGTTCTTC.

Ten or more counts support this clonotype. The rearrangement joins TRBV7-2 to TRBJ2-2, with a possible D match to TRBD2 (7 bases). The CDR3 contains 17 residues. Trimming took 5 bases from V and 5 from J, leaving 21 bases between them. CDR1 is SGHTA, CDR2 FQGNSA, per germline. The CDR3: CASSPRPGGVGTGELFF. CDR3 bases: TGTGCCAGCAGCCCCAGGCCGGGGGGCGTGGGAACCGGGGAGCTGTTTTTT.

The chain has TRBV20-1 and TRBJ2-1; 16 bases align to TRBD2. V trimming: 1 base; J trimming: 9 bases; junction bases outside the gene matches: 6. The CDR3 contains 16 residues. Germline CDR1 and CDR2: DFQATT and SNEGSKA (reference sequence). The CDR3 here is CSARAGTSGRAGEQFF. The CDR3 DNA sequence: TGCAGTGCTAGAGCCGGGACTAGCGGGAGGGCCGGTGAGCAGTTCTTC.

This clonotype appeared many times. This rearrangement joins TRBV6-6 to TRBJ2-1; perhaps TRBD2 as D (6 bases). CDR1 is MNHNY, CDR2 SVGAGI, per germline (reference sequence). The CDR3 is 15 residues long. Between the trimmed V and J ends, which lost 4 bases and 10 bases, there was a span of 20 bases. The CDR3 region is CASSFRDSRGYEQFF. The CDR3 nucleotides read TGTGCCAGCAGTTTCCGTGACTCGCGGGGCTACGAGCAGTTCTTC.

This clonotype has at least ten counts. The chain recombines TRBV20-1 with TRBJ2-4; TRBD2 is a possible D gene (5 bases). Germline V gene data show CDR1 as DFQATT and CDR2 as SNEGSKA (reference sequence). V lost 6 bases to trimming and J lost 0 bases, with 27 bases between them. CDR3 length equals 19 residues. The CDR3 loop is CSAAGVDRVGKEAKNIQYF. The CDR3 DNA is TGCAGTGCGGCGGGTGTGGACCGCGTGGGGAAGGAAGCCAAAAACATTCAGTACTTC.

This chain uses TRBV10-3 with TRBJ2-5; 14 bases are a match to TRBD2. Trimming removed 3 bases from V and 1 base from J; junction bases left unmatched: 1. The CDR3 totals 16 residues. Germline values: CDR1 ENHRY, CDR2 SYGVKD. This chain's CDR3 is CAISEGLAGGQETQYF. The CDR3 nucleotides read TGTGCCATCAGTGAAGGACTAGCGGGAGGCCAAGAGACCCAGTACTTC.

This clonotype came up many times. This chain joins TRBV6-2 or TRBV6-3 and TRBJ2-7; D unresolved. CDR1 and CDR2 (germline): MNHEY, SVGEGT. The CDR3 is made up of 12 amino acids. Trimming cost V 2 bases and J 3 bases, with 5 bases left between them. For the CDR3, the DNA is TGTGCCAGCAGTTACAGGAGCTACGAGCAGTACTTC. Translation: CASSYRSYEQYF.

The J gene is TRBJ2-2, the V gene TRBV30; D not certain. V lost 0 bases and J 4 bases, leaving 12 bases between the germline ends. This CDR3 has 15 residues. Germline CDR1 reads GTSNPN; CDR2 reads SVGIG (reference sequence). The CDR3 is CAWSVQGRLTGELFF. The CDR3 DNA sequence: TGTGCCTGGAGTGTACAAGGCAGACTCACCGGGGAGCTGTTTTTT.

This clonotype showed up many times. The chain links TRBV5-6 to TRBJ2-7; D is perhaps TRBD1 (6 bases). Per germline, CDR1 SGHDT and CDR2 YYEEEE. The CDR3 covers 13 residues. V was trimmed by 4 bases and J by 6 bases, leaving 14 bases between them. The CDR3 protein is CASSLNRVAEQYF. CDR3 coding DNA: TGTGCCAGCAGCCTTAACAGGGTTGCCGAGCAGTACTTC.

The chain is built from TRBV28 and TRBJ2-5; 7 nucleotides match TRBD1. The V and J ends lost 5 bases and 2 bases, in that order; junction bases with no gene match: 5. Germline CDR1 is MDHEN and CDR2 is SYDVKM. The CDR3 runs to 14 residues. The CDR3 DNA follows: TGTGCCAGCAGTCTCCGGACAGGACAAGAGACCCAGTACTTC. It codes for CASSLRTGQETQYF.

This clonotype was counted ten times or more. This chain uses TRBV20-1 with TRBJ1-6, with TRBD1 matching 8 bases. This CDR3 has 14 residues. J lost 3 bases, V lost 3 bases, and 1 base had no gene match. CDR1 DFQATT and CDR2 SNEGSKA come from the germline V gene (reference sequence). The chain's CDR3 is CSASRGLYNSPLHF. The DNA for the CDR3 is TGCAGTGCTAGCAGGGGGCTCTATAATTCACCCCTCCACTTT.

In the case of this clonotype: An end of the junction differs from the germline gene, which may be a read error. This chain links TRBV2 with TRBJ2-7; a possible D gene is TRBD2 (5 bases). The CDR3 length is 14 residues. Germline loops: CDR1 SNHLY, CDR2 FYNNEI. CDR3 DNA: TGTGCCAGCGGTTTAGGTCTAGCATCCTCCGAGCAGTACTTC. This encodes CASGLGLASSEQYF.

This clonotype was found a few times. This chain links TRBV10-3 with TRBJ2-7, with TRBD2 matching 8 bases. This CDR3 spans 15 amino acids. Germline V gene data show CDR1 as ENHRY and CDR2 as SYGVKD. The ends lost 0 bases at V and 3 bases at J; junction bases unmatched: 4. The CDR3 nucleotides read TGTGCCATCAGTGAGTCGGTACTAGCGGTCTACGAGCAGTACTTC. Its protein is CAISESVLAVYEQYF.

This clonotype was counted ten times or more. The rearrangement links TRBV11-2 to TRBJ2-2, with D perhaps being TRBD1 or TRBD2 (5 bases each). Trimming removed 5 bases from V and 1 base from J, with 14 bases in between. The CDR3 runs to 16 residues. Looked up from germline, CDR1 is SGHAT and CDR2 is FQNNGV. The CDR3 sequence is CASSPPGARNTGELFF. In DNA form, the CDR3 reads TGTGCCAGCAGCCCCCCCGGGGCGCGGAACACCGGGGAGCTGTTTTTT.

The V call is TRBV10-3, the J call TRBJ2-3; TRBD1 or TRBD2 may be the D gene (5 bases each). The CDR3 extends over 13 amino acids. Germline CDR1 is ENHRY and CDR2 is SYGVKD. The V and J ends lost 9 bases and 1 base respectively, with 11 bases between them. The CDR3 is CAIGTAGTDTQYF. The DNA of the CDR3 is TGTGCCATAGGGACCGCCGGCACAGATACGCAGTATTTT.